One sample yielded the 31 T cell receptor beta chains listed below, sequenced in a study of blood T cell repertoires in COVID-19. The table came from immunoSEQ multiplex PCR; TCRdb's copy has only in-frame clones and leaves some out. The sample includes approximately 480,000 clones, about nine tenths of them seen just once. The sample consisted of PBMCs or T cells enriched from blood (not recorded which). The source is a woman under 30 who had recovered from COVID-19.

This clone was found once. The V gene is TRBV7-9, the J gene TRBJ2-7, with D possibly TRBD2 on 5 matching bases. Germline values: CDR1 SEHNR, CDR2 FQNEAQ (reference sequence). The CDR3 has 12 amino acids. Trimming left V 8 bases short and J 5 bases short, with 13 bases between. CDR3 in DNA: TGTGCCAGCGGGAGAACTTCGGACGAGCAGTACTTC. This codes for CASGRTSDEQYF.

This clone was seen more than once but under ten times. The V and J genes are TRBV9 and TRBJ2-7, with D tentatively TRBD2 (5 bases). Germline values: CDR1 SGDLS, CDR2 YYNGEE. Trimming shortened V by 0 bases and J by 7 bases, and 14 bases separated the two germline ends. The CDR3 spans 14 residues. CDR3 sequence: CASSVAAGVGEQYF. CDR3 bases: TGTGCCAGCAGCGTAGCGGCCGGGGTGGGGGAGCAGTACTTC.

This clone occurred once. One junction end does not reproduce the germline sequence, and a read error may be involved. The V gene is TRBV7-6, the J gene TRBJ2-7; tentative D call: TRBD2 (6 bases). The CDR3 runs 13 residues. CDR1 is SGHVS and CDR2 is FNYEAQ in the germline V gene. CDR3 DNA sequence: TGTGCCAGCAGCGCCGCGGGGTCCCCCACTAGACACTTC. This gives the protein CASSAAGSPTRHF. Based on the CDR3 plus reference TRBV7-6 and TRBJ2-7, the full variable domain is GAGVSQSPRYKVTKRGQDVALRCDPISGHVSLYWYRQALGQGPEFLTYFNYEAQQDKSGLPNDRFSAERPEGSISTLTIQRTEQRDSAMYRCASSAAGSPTRHFGPGTRLTVT.

The J gene is TRBJ2-1, the V gene TRBV10-3, with a tentative D call TRBD1 (6 bases). The V end lost 10 bases, the J end lost 2 bases, and 9 bases lay between the germline ends. The CDR3 sequence is 12 residues long. Germline V gene lookup returns CDR1 ENHRY and CDR2 SYGVKD. CDR3 protein: CATQGTYNEQFF. CDR3 nucleotides: TGTGCCACACAGGGAACCTACAATGAGCAGTTCTTC.

This chain's CDR3 is CASSLFRGQTEAFF. The CDR3 coding sequence is TGCGCCAGCAGCTTATTCAGGGGGCAAACTGAAGCTTTCTTT. This sequence joins TRBV5-1 and TRBJ1-1; 8 bases are a match to TRBD1. V gave up 2 bases and J gave up 5 bases; unmatched junction bases: 5. In germline, CDR1 is SGHRS, CDR2 YFSETQ. The CDR3 consists of 14 residues.

V gene TRBV19 combines with J gene TRBJ1-1, with D possibly matching TRBD1 (5 bases). Trimming stripped 5 bases from V and 9 bases from J, with 13 bases between. The CDR3 runs to 12 residues. CDR1 and CDR2 from the germline V gene are LNHDA and SQIVND (reference sequence). The DNA for the CDR3 is TGTGCCAGTAGTGCCCGGGACTATCAAGCTTTCTTT. Its protein is CASSARDYQAFF. Looking up the rest from reference TRBV19 and TRBJ1-1 gives the full variable domain: DGGITQSPKYLFRKEGQNVTLSCEQNLNHDAMYWYRQDPGQGLRLIYYSQIVNDFQKGDIAEGYSVSREKKESFPLTVTSAQKNPTAFYLCASSARDYQAFFGQGTRLTVV.

The chain uses TRBV3-1 (or the pseudogene TRBV3-2) and TRBJ2-7, with a possible D match to TRBD2 (5 bases). This CDR3 spans 15 amino acids. Per the germline V gene, CDR1 is LGHDT and CDR2 is YNNKEL (reference sequence). V lost 3 bases, J lost 0 bases, and 12 bases lay in between. This CDR3 is CASSHGVGSSYEQYF. For the CDR3, the DNA is TGTGCCAGCAGCCACGGCGTGGGGAGCTCCTACGAGCAGTACTTC.

The CDR3, as DNA: TGCGCCAGCAGCTTGGGGCTCGTTCAGACTGAAGCTTTCTTT. This translates into CASSLGLVQTEAFF. The rearrangement links TRBV5-1 to TRBJ1-1, with D hard to call. CDR3 length: 14 residues. The V gene's germline CDR1 is SGHRS and CDR2 YFSETQ. The V and J ends lost 0 bases and 5 bases respectively, with 11 bases between them.

This chain joins TRBV27 and TRBJ2-7, with D perhaps TRBD2 (5 bases). V gave up 5 bases and J gave up 1 base, with 9 bases separating them. This CDR3 contains 13 residues. CDR1 and CDR2 from the germline V gene are MNHEY and SMNVEV (reference sequence). CDR3: CASSPGLSYEQYF. The CDR3 DNA sequence: TGTGCCAGCAGTCCCGGACTTTCCTACGAGCAGTACTTC.

The chain recombines TRBV12-2 with TRBJ2-5; the listed D gene, TRBD2, was not tested against the DNA. TRBV12-2 is labeled a pseudogene. This CDR3 has 18 amino acids. For the CDR3, the DNA is TGTGCAAGTCGCTTAGTTGATGGCCTGGCGGGGTTGGGAGAGACCCAGTACTTC. Protein sequence: CASRLVDGLAGLGETQYF.

The rearrangement uses TRBV7-9 and TRBJ1-1, with D perhaps matching TRBD1 (5 bases). Deletions cut 1 base from V and 9 bases from J, with 9 bases between. Germline V gene lookup returns CDR1 SEHNR and CDR2 FQNEAQ (reference sequence). The CDR3 contains 12 residues. The CDR3 loop is CASSLEADKAFF. CDR3 DNA sequence: TGTGCCAGCAGCTTAGAGGCGGACAAAGCTTTCTTT.

V usage is TRBV7-3 and J usage is TRBJ2-2; 8 bases are shared with TRBD2. This CDR3 contains 15 residues. Germline lookup yields CDR1 SGHTA and CDR2 FQGTGA. With V trimmed by 3 bases and J by 5 bases, 5 bases remained unmatched. CDR3 nucleotides: TGTGCCAGCAGCTTGCCGGGACTAGGGACCGGGGAGCTGTTTTTT. It yields the protein CASSLPGLGTGELFF.

The chain carries TRBV6-6 and TRBJ2-1; the match to TRBD2 covers 13 bases. V shed 5 bases and J 9 bases; nucleotides not matched to a gene: 4. Germline CDR1 is MNHNY and CDR2 is SVGAGI (reference sequence). The CDR3 extends over 14 amino acids. The CDR3: CASSPGLAGAEQFF. The DNA of the CDR3 is TGTGCCAGCAGTCCCGGACTAGCGGGGGCTGAGCAGTTCTTC.

This chain connects TRBV5-8 to TRBJ1-4; 8 bases line up with TRBD1. J gave up 0 bases and V 5 bases, and 0 bases lay outside the gene matches. This CDR3 spans 14 amino acids. From germline, CDR1 is SGHTS and CDR2 YDEGEE. The CDR3 spells CASRQGATNEKLFF. CDR3 DNA: TGTGCCAGCAGACAGGGGGCAACTAATGAAAAACTGTTTTTT.

The V gene is TRBV5-1, the J gene TRBJ2-5; D might be TRBD1 (6 bases). This CDR3 is 15 amino acids long. Germline loops: CDR1 SGHRS, CDR2 YFSETQ. The V and J ends lost 4 bases and 5 bases respectively, with 18 bases between them. The CDR3: CASSPPYQGWETQYF. CDR3 sequence (DNA): TGCGCCAGCAGCCCGCCCTACCAGGGGTGGGAGACCCAGTACTTC.

In nucleotides, the CDR3 is TGTGCCAGCTCACAAGGAGGCCTCGGACAGGGGGGAAACACCATATATTTT. This sequence encodes CASSQGGLGQGGNTIYF. This chain uses TRBV18 with TRBJ1-3, with 9 bases aligning to TRBD1. This CDR3 is 17 amino acids long. V shed 4 bases, J shed 4 bases, and the junction held 11 bases outside the gene matches. In germline, CDR1 is KGHSH, CDR2 LQKENI.

The chain recombines TRBV20-1 with TRBJ2-3; D is uncertain. The germline gives CDR1 DFQATT, CDR2 SNEGSKA (reference sequence). CDR3 size: 11 residues. Trimming pared 7 bases from V and 6 bases from J, leaving 11 bases between. CDR3 residues: CSVHRRDTQYF. The CDR3 nucleotides read TGCAGTGTACACCGGCGGGATACGCAGTATTTT.

The chain is built from TRBV11-2 and TRBJ2-1, with D unresolved. Trimming shortened V by 1 base and J by 5 bases, and 15 bases separated the two germline ends. Germline V CDR1 and CDR2: SGHAT, FQNNGV. The CDR3 is 16 amino acids. The DNA of the CDR3 is TGTGCCAGCAGCTTAGTGGGTGGGCAGTTAGACAATGAGCAGTTCTTC. This gives the protein CASSLVGGQLDNEQFF.

The rearrangement uses TRBV19 and TRBJ1-1, with no clear D. V was cut by 3 bases and J by 4 bases, with 24 bases left in between. Germline V CDR1 and CDR2: LNHDA, SQIVND (reference sequence). The CDR3 sequence is 18 residues long. CDR3 sequence (DNA): TGTGCCAGTAGTATTACGCCGACTAGGACGCCGGTACGCACTGAAGCTTTCTTT. It is translated as CASSITPTRTPVRTEAFF.

V and J are TRBV30 and TRBJ1-5; D ambiguous. This CDR3 has 13 residues. Deletions cut 2 bases from V and 11 bases from J, with 16 bases between. Germline assignment: CDR1 GTSNPN and CDR2 SVGIG (reference sequence). This chain's CDR3 is CAWSPDLSAAQHF. The CDR3 coding sequence is TGTGCCTGGAGTCCGGACCTATCAGCGGCCCAGCATTTT.

The genes are TRBV10-3 and TRBJ2-3; possibly TRBD2 for D (6 bases). Trimming removed 6 bases from V and 3 bases from J, with 13 bases in between. Per the germline V gene, CDR1 is ENHRY and CDR2 is SYGVKD. This CDR3 has 14 amino acids. CDR3 in amino acids: CAISPEGSTDTQYF. The CDR3 nucleotides read TGTGCCATCAGCCCGGAGGGCTCTACAGATACGCAGTATTTT.

This chain uses TRBV24-1 with TRBJ1-1; D is uncertain. This CDR3 comprises 12 residues. Trimming removed 8 bases from V and 1 base from J, with 7 bases in between. Germline V gives CDR1 KGHDR, CDR2 SFDVKD. For the CDR3, the DNA is TGTGCCACCAATGACGGGAACACTGAAGCTTTCTTT. Its protein product is CATNDGNTEAFF.

This sequence joins TRBV5-4 and TRBJ2-5, with 8 bases matching TRBD2. Germline V gene data show CDR1 as SGHNT and CDR2 as YYREEE (reference sequence). The V segment lost 0 bases and the J segment 9 bases; nucleotides outside the gene matches: 10. This CDR3 has 15 residues. The DNA for the CDR3 is TGTGCCAGCAGCTTGGCCAGCGGGGGCCTTAGGCCCCAGTACTTC. Its translation is CASSLASGGLRPQYF.

J is TRBJ1-2 and V is TRBV3-1 (or the pseudogene TRBV3-2); 9 nucleotides agree with TRBD1. The germline gives CDR1 LGHDT, CDR2 YNNKEL (reference sequence). The CDR3 loop spans 16 amino acids. The junction had 13 bases not matched to a gene; V was cut back by 4 bases and J by 7 bases. The CDR3 spells CASSPVPGQGRGGYTF. The CDR3 coding sequence is TGTGCCAGCAGCCCAGTACCGGGACAGGGAAGGGGTGGCTACACCTTC.

This clone was found a few times. The chain joins TRBV3-1 (or the pseudogene TRBV3-2) to TRBJ1-3; no definite D call. There are 15 residues in the CDR3. Germline V CDR1 and CDR2: LGHDT, YNNKEL (reference sequence). Trimming took 4 bases from V and 0 from J, leaving 10 bases between them. The CDR3 protein is CASSPDLSSGNTIYF. For the CDR3, the DNA is TGTGCCAGCAGCCCTGACTTGAGCTCTGGAAACACCATATATTTT.

The chain combines TRBV5-1 with TRBJ2-5; possibly TRBD2 for D (7 bases). The CDR3 spans 14 residues. Germline values: CDR1 SGHRS, CDR2 YFSETQ. V was clipped by 0 bases and J by 5 bases, with 11 bases between them. CDR3: CASSLEGGAETQYF. CDR3 nucleotides: TGCGCCAGCAGCTTGGAGGGGGGGGCCGAGACCCAGTACTTC.

The rearrangement joins TRBV3-1 (or the pseudogene TRBV3-2) to TRBJ1-1; 8 bases match TRBD1. Trimming removed 3 bases from V and 6 bases from J; junction bases left unmatched: 9. Germline CDR1 reads LGHDT; CDR2 reads YNNKEL (reference sequence). This CDR3 comprises 15 residues. The CDR3 spells CASSQFSGGISEAFF. In DNA, the CDR3 is TGTGCCAGCAGCCAGTTTTCAGGGGGCATATCTGAAGCTTTCTTT.

The chain combines TRBV2 with TRBJ1-5; 11 positions match TRBD1. Germline values: CDR1 SNHLY, CDR2 FYNNEI. J lost 6 bases, V lost 5 bases, and 3 bases had no gene match. The CDR3 loop spans 14 amino acids. As DNA, the CDR3 is TGTGCCAGCAGTTTGGGACAGGGGGGTCAGCCCCAGCATTTT. Translated: CASSLGQGGQPQHF.

The rearrangement uses TRBV19 and TRBJ1-2; a weak D match, TRBD1 (5 bases). Trimming cost V 3 bases and J 4 bases, with 15 bases left between them. The CDR3 runs 15 residues. Germline loops: CDR1 LNHDA, CDR2 SQIVND (reference sequence). The CDR3 sequence is CASSINGPQGYGYTF. The DNA of the CDR3 is TGTGCCAGTAGTATCAACGGGCCGCAGGGCTATGGCTACACCTTC.

This clone came up many times. The chain employs TRBV12-3 or TRBV12-4 and TRBJ2-7; D is unresolved. The CDR3 is 11 amino acids. Trimming left V 6 bases short and J 6 bases short, with 9 bases between. The DNA for the CDR3 is TGTGCCAGCAGCCTGTCCCGCGAGCAGTACTTC. Its protein product is CASSLSREQYF.

The chain recombines TRBV5-1 with TRBJ2-1; 9 bases are a match to TRBD2. The CDR3 contains 15 residues. Germline CDR1 and CDR2: SGHRS and YFSETQ. Trimming removed 0 bases from V and 10 bases from J; junction bases left unmatched: 8. CDR3 nucleotide sequence: TGCGCCAGCAGCTTGGCTGGCGGGGGGGCCTCGGAGCAGTTCTTC. It yields the protein CASSLAGGGASEQFF.